This T cell receptor beta chain was obtained from a study of response to subunit inactivated influenza vaccine. This clonotype was seen a few times. TCRdb independently ran MiXCR on the RT-PCR reads; one entry per CDR3 protein. The sample contains some 150,000 distinct CDR3 sequences, approximately 12% of which appear only once. Germline-derived CDR1 and CDR2 are SGHAT and FQNNGV. The V end was cut by 5 bases, the J end by 5 bases, with 15 bases between. This CDR3 has 14 residues. The sample was also linked to a second study, of T cells expressing NK-cell markers. As reported in that work: Synthesis of TCR beta cDNA relied on 5'RACE template switching carrying UMIs. Each TCR beta repertoire originated in sorted T cells that were CD3+CD56+NKG2C+, CD3+CD56+NKG2C- or CD3+CD56-NKG2C+. One of eight sequenced donors was HCMV-seronegative; the other seven were seropositive. Sorting was restricted to alpha-beta TCR T cells by an anti-gamma-delta TCR antibody in several experiments. Each of 6 or 7 donors carried dominant NKG2C+ clonotypes accounting for about 1.0-7.0% of CD8+ T cells.

Sequenced material: CD8+ T cells sorted from PBMCs, taken about 11 days after vaccination. The genes are TRBV11-2 and TRBJ2-5; D perhaps matches TRBD2 (6 bases). The sequence was obtained from a man aged 45-65 years who received an inactivated influenza vaccine. The CDR3 here is CASSPPRGSETQYF. CDR3 DNA: TGTGCCAGCAGCCCCCCACGGGGGTCGGAGACCCAGTACTTC.